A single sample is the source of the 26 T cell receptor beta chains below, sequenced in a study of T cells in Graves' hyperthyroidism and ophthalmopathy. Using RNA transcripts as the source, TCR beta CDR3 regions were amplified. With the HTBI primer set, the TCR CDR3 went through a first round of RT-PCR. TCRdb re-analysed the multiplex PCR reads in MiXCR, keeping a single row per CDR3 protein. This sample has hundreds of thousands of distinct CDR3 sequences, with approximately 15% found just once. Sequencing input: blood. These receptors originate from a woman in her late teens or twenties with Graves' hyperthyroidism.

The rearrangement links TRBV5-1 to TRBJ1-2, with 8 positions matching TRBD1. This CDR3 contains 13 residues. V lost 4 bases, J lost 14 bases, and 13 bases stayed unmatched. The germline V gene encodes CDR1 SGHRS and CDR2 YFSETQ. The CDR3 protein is CASSPTGVGPSTF. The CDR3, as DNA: TGCGCCAGCAGCCCGACAGGGGTAGGGCCTTCTACCTTC.

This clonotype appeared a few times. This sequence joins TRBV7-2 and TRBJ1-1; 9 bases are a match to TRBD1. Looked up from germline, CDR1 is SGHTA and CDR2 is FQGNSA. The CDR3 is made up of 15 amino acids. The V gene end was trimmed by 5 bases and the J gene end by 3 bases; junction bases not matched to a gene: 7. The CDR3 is CASSGTGGVYTEAFF. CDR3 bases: TGTGCCAGCAGCGGCACAGGGGGCGTCTACACTGAAGCTTTCTTT. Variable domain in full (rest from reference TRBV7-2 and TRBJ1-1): GAGVSQSPSNKVTEKGKDVELRCDPISGHTALYWYRQSLGQGLEFLIYFQGNSAPDKSGLPSDRFSAERTGGSVSTLTIQRTQQEDSAVYLCASSGTGGVYTEAFFGQGTRLTVV.

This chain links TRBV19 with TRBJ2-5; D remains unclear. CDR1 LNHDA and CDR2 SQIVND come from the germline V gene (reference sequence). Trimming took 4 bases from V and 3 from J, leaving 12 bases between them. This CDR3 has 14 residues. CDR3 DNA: TGTGCCAGTAGTACGTACCCCGGAGAAGAGACCCAGTACTTC. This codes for CASSTYPGEETQYF.

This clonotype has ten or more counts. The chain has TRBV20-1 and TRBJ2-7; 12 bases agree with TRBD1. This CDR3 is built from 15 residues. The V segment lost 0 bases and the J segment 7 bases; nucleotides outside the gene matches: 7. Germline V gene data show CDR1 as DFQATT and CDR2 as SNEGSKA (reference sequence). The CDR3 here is CSARDGGQGAQEQYF. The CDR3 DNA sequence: TGCAGTGCTAGAGATGGGGGACAGGGGGCTCAAGAGCAGTACTTC.

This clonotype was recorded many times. CDR3 sequence reads: CASSRYRAPDGYTF. CDR3 nucleotides: TGTGCCAGCAGCCGTTACCGGGCCCCAGATGGCTACACCTTC. The chain carries TRBV28 and TRBJ1-2; no definite D call. This CDR3 has 14 amino acids. V was shortened by 6 bases and J by 6 bases, with 17 bases between the two germline ends. Germline-derived CDR1 and CDR2 are MDHEN and SYDVKM.

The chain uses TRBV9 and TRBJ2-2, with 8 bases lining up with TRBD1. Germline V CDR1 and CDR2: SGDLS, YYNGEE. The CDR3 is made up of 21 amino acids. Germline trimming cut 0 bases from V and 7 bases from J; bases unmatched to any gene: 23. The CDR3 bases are TGTGCCAGCAGCGTAGGGTCGTGGGGCAGGGGGCCTCCGTTCGGGAACGGGGAGCTGTTTTTT. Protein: CASSVGSWGRGPPFGNGELFF.

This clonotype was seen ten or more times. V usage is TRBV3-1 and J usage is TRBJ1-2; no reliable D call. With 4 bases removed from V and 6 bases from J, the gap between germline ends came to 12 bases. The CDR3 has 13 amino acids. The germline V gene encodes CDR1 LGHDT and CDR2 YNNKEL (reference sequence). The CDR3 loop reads CASSPRMADGYTF. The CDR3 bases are TGTGCCAGCAGCCCCCGGATGGCGGATGGCTACACCTTC. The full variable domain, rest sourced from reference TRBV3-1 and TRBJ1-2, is DTAVSQTPKYLVTQMGNDKSIKCEQNLGHDTMYWYKQDSKKFLKIMFSYNNKELIINETVPNRFSPKSPDKAHLNLHINSLELGDSAVYFCASSPRMADGYTFGSGTRLTVV.

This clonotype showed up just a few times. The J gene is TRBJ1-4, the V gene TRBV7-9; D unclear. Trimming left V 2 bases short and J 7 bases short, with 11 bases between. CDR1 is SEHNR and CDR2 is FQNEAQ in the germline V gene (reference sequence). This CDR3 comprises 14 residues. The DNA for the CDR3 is TGTGCCAGCAGCTTATGGGATGGTGGTGAAAAACTGTTTTTT. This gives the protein CASSLWDGGEKLFF.

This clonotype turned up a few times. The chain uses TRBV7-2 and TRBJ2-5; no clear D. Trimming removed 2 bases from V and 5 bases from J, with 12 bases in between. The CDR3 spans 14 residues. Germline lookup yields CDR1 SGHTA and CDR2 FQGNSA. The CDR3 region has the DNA TGTGCCAGCAGCTTAAAGGGTTTATTGGAGACCCAGTACTTC. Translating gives CASSLKGLLETQYF.

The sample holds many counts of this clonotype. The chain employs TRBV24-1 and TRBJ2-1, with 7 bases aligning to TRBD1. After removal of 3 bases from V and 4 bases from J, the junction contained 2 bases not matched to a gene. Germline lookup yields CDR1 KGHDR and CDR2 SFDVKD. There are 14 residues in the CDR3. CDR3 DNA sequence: TGTGCCACCAGTGATCAGGACAGGTACAATGAGCAGTTCTTC. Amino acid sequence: CATSDQDRYNEQFF.

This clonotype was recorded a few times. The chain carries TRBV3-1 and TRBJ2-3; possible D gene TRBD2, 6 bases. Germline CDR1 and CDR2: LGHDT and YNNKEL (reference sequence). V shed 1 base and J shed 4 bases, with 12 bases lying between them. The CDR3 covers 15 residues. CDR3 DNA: TGTGCCAGCAGCCAAGGGAGGGGTTGGGCAGATACGCAGTATTTT. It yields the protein CASSQGRGWADTQYF.

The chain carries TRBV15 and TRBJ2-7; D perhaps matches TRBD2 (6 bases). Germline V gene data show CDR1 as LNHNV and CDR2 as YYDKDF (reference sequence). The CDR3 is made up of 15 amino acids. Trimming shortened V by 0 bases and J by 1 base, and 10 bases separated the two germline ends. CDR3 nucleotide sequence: TGTGCCACCAGCAGAGATCGGGGGAATTCCTACGAGCAGTACTTC. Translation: CATSRDRGNSYEQYF.

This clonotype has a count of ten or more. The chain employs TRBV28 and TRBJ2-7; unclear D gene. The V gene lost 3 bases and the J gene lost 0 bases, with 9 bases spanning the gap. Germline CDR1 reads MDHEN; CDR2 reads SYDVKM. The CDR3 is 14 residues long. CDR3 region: CASSLERSSYEQYF. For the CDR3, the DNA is TGTGCCAGCAGTTTGGAGCGCAGCTCCTACGAGCAGTACTTC.

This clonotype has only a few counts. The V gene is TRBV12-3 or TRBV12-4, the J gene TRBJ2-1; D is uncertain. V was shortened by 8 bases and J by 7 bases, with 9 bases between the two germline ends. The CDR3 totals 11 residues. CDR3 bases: TGTGCCAGCGGATCCCGGAATGAGCAGTTCTTC. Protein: CASGSRNEQFF.

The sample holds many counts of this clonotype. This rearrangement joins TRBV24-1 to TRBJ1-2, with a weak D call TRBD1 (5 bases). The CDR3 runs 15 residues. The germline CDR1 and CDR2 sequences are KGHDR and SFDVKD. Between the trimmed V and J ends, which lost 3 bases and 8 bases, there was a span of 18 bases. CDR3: CATSDAGTLWRGYTF. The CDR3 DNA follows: TGTGCCACCAGTGATGCCGGGACGTTATGGCGGGGCTACACCTTC.

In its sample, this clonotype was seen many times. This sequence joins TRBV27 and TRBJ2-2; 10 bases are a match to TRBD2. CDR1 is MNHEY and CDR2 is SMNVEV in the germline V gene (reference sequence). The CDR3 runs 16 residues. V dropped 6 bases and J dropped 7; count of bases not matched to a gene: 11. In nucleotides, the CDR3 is TGTGCCAGCAGCCTACTAGCGGGACCCCGGGGCGGGGAGCTGTTTTTT. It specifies CASSLLAGPRGGELFF.

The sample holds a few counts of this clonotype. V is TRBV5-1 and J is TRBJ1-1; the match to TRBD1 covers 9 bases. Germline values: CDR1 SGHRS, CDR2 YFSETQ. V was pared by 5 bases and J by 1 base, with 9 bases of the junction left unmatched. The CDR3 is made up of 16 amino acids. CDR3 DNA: TGCGCCAGCAGTCCTCATGACAGGGGGGGGAACACTGAAGCTTTCTTT. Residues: CASSPHDRGGNTEAFF.

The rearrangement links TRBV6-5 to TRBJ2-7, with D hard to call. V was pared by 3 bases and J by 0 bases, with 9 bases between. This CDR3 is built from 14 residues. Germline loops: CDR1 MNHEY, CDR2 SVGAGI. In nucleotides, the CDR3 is TGTGCCAGCAGTTATTCGGTAACCTCCTACGAGCAGTACTTC. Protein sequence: CASSYSVTSYEQYF.

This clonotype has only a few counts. The CDR3, as DNA: TGCAGCGCCCAGGGGTTCTCTGGAAACACCATATATTTT. Amino acids: CSAQGFSGNTIYF. The chain uses TRBV29-1 and TRBJ1-3, with D perhaps TRBD1 (6 bases). The CDR3 has 13 residues. Germline CDR1 is SQVTM and CDR2 is ANQGSEA. Trimming took off 7 bases at V and 0 bases at J, with 10 bases between the two ends.

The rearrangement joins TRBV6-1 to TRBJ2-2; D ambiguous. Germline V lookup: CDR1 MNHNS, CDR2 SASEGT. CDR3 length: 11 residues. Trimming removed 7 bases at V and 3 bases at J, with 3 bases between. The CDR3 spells CASKYTGELFF. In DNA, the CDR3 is TGTGCCAGCAAATACACCGGGGAGCTGTTTTTT.

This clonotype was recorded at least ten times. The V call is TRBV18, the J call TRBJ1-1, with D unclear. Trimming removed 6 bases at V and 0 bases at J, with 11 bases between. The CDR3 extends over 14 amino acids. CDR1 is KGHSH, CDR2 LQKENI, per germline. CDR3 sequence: CASSPGVMNTEAFF. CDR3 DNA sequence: TGTGCCAGCTCTCCCGGGGTCATGAACACTGAAGCTTTCTTT.

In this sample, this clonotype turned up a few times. In DNA form, the CDR3 reads TGCGCCAGCAGCCAACAGAACATGCAAGAGACCCAGTACTTC. Amino acids: CASSQQNMQETQYF. The chain recombines TRBV4-1 with TRBJ2-5; no reliable D call. V was clipped by 2 bases and J by 2 bases, with 9 bases between them. The CDR3 is made up of 14 amino acids. Germline V lookup: CDR1 MGHRA, CDR2 YSYEKL.

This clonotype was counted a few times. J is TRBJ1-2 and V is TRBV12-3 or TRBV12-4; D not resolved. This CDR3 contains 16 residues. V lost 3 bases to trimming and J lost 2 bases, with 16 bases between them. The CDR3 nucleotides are TGTGCCAGCAGTTTGGCCCCGTGGATAAAAAACTATGGCTACACCTTC. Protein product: CASSLAPWIKNYGYTF.

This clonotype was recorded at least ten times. CDR3 in amino acids: CASGPRDRATETQYF. CDR3 nucleotides: TGTGCCAGCGGTCCTCGGGACAGGGCTACGGAGACCCAGTACTTC. The V call is TRBV6-1, the J call TRBJ2-5; 9 bases are a match to TRBD1. With 8 bases clipped from V and 5 bases from J, the junction kept 12 bases outside the gene matches. This CDR3 contains 15 residues. Germline CDR1 MNHNS, CDR2 SASEGT.

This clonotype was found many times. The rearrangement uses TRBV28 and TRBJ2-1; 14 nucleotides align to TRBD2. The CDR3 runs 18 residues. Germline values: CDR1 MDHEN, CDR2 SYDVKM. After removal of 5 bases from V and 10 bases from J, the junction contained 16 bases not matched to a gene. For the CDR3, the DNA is TGTGCCAGCAGTATACCGGGACTAGCGGGAGCCGATATAGGAGAGCAGTTCTTC. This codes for CASSIPGLAGADIGEQFF.

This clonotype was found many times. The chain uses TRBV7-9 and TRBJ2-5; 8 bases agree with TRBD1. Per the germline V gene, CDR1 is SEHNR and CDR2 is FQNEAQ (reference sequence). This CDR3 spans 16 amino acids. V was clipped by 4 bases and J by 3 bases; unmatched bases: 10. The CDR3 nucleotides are TGTGCCAGCAGCTCCCCTCGACAGGGGTGGGAAGAGACCCAGTACTTC. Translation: CASSSPRQGWEETQYF.